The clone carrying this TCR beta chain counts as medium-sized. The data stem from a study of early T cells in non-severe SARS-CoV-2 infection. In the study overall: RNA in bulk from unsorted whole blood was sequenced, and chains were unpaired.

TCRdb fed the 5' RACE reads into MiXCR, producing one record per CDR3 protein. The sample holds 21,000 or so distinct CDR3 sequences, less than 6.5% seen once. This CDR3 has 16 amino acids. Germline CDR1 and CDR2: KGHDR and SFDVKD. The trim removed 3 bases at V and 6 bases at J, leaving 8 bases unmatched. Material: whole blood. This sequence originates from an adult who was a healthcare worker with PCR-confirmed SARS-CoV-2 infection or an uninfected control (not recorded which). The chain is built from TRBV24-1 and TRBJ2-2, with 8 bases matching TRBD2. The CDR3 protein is CATSDRGGIVAGELFF. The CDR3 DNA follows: TGTGCCACCAGTGATCGGGGGGGAATAGTAGCCGGGGAGCTGTTTTTT.